These T cell receptor beta chains were read from a single sample in a study of T-cell memory formation after mild COVID-19. TCRdb redid the calling of the 5' RACE reads with MiXCR, one entry per CDR3 protein. The data show 250,000 to 300,000 distinct CDR3 sequences, 15% to 20% seen once. The source material was PBMCs or a T cell subset sorted from them (not recorded which). The receptors derive from a man between 18 and 29 years old who had mild COVID-19 (a few samples of this study predate the infection). Cell type and time point are not known. Both conserved end residues are part of each CDR3. D genes are given only for firm matches.

. | TRBJ2-3 | TRBV5-1 | CASSPGVAVRTDTQYF
. | TRBJ2-1 | TRBV6-5 | CASNNRGGNNEQFF
. | TRBJ2-1 | TRBV7-9 | CATVPGQYNEQFF
. | TRBJ2-3 | TRBV4-1 | CASSQGLPHYTDTQYF
. | TRBJ1-5 | TRBV7-9 | CASSLTANQPQHF
. | TRBJ1-1 | TRBV29-1 | CSVGPGEPTEAFF
. | TRBJ2-7 | TRBV7-6 | CASSLGGTSYEQYF
. | TRBJ1-5 | TRBV6-5 | CASSHWGNQPQHF
. | TRBJ2-1 | TRBV7-2 | CASSLDPSLGFF
TRBD2 | TRBJ2-3 | TRBV7-3 | CASSQLAGSTDTQYF
. | TRBJ2-5 | TRBV7-9 | CASTKMTVKETQYF
. | TRBJ1-4 | TRBV20-1 | CSAMNPTNEKLFF
. | TRBJ2-2 | TRBV25-1 | CARKETGELFF
. | TRBJ1-2 | TRBV4-2 | CASSPKHQLLVGGYTF
TRBD1 | TRBJ2-1 | TRBV5-1 | CASSPDRGSVEQFF
TRBD1 | TRBJ2-1 | TRBV6-5 | CASQGGQGNNEQFF
TRBD1 | TRBJ2-6 | TRBV5-1 | CASSTGQTSGANVLTF
. | TRBJ2-3 | TRBV5-6 | CASSFPGTYTDTQYF
. | TRBJ2-3 | TRBV28 | CASGGSFTDTQYF
TRBD1 | TRBJ2-1 | TRBV7-9 | CASSPMPQGEINEQFF
. | TRBJ1-4 | TRBV5-5 | CASRGGFNEKLFF
TRBD1 | TRBJ2-3 | TRBV6-5 | CASSLLRRDRGFRGDTQYF
TRBD1 | TRBJ2-7 | TRBV3-1 | CASSQGTGGEQYF
. | TRBJ1-1 | TRBV27 | CASSLLNGYEAFF
. | TRBJ1-5 | TRBV6-2/TRBV6-3 | CASRPAARGSNQPQHF
. | TRBJ1-2 | TRBV7-9 | CASRQGYGYTF
TRBD2 | TRBJ2-1 | TRBV20-1 | CSARDLSGGLSYNEQFF
TRBD1 | TRBJ1-1 | TRBV9 | CASSETGGNTEAFF
. | TRBJ1-5 | TRBV28 | CASSATQGYQPQHF
. | TRBJ1-1 | TRBV30 | CAWSVVRGIAEAFF
. | TRBJ1-2 | TRBV27 | CASSLEFTGGGYTF
TRBD2 | TRBJ2-2 | TRBV14 | CASSQERGVIAGELFF
TRBD2 | TRBJ2-5 | TRBV7-3 | CASSLGSSGGAGETQYF
. | TRBJ2-7 | TRBV4-2 | CASSPALSFSEQYF
. | TRBJ1-1 | TRBV20-1 | CSARDPQGSYTEAFF
. | TRBJ2-3 | TRBV5-1 | CASSSGQSSTDTQYF
TRBD1 | TRBJ2-1 | TRBV7-2 | CASSLDGQGALREQFF
TRBD1 | TRBJ1-1 | TRBV5-6 | CASSLGWRGPGTEAFF
. | TRBJ2-1 | TRBV6-2/TRBV6-3 | CASVLSSYNEQFF
. | TRBJ1-2 | TRBV18 | CASSPPPGVDGYTF
. | TRBJ2-1 | TRBV25-1 | CATFRDRAFF
. | TRBJ2-5 | TRBV4-1 | CASSPPGQSETQYF
. | TRBJ1-5 | TRBV30 | CAWNRDGSNQPQHF